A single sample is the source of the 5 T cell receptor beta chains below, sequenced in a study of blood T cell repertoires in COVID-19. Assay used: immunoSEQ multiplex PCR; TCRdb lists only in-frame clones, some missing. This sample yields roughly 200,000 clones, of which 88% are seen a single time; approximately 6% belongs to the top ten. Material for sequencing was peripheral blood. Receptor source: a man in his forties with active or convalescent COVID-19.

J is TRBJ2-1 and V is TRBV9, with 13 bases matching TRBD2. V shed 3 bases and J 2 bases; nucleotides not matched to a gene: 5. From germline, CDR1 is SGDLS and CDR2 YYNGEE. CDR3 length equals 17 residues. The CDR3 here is CASSEGLAGSAYNEQFF. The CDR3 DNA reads TGTGCCAGCAGCGAGGGACTAGCGGGGTCGGCCTACAATGAGCAGTTCTTC.

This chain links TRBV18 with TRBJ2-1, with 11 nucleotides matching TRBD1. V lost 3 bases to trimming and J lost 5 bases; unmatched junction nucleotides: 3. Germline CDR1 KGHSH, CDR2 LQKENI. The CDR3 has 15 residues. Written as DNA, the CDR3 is TGTGCCAGCTCACCCGGGACAGGGGGGCACAATGAGCAGTTCTTC. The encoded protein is CASSPGTGGHNEQFF.

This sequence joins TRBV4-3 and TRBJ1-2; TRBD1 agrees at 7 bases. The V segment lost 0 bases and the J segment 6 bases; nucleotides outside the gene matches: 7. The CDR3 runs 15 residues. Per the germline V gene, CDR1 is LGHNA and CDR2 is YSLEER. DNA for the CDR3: TGCGCCAGCAGCCAAGATGGAGTCAGGGGGAATGGCTACACCTTC. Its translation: CASSQDGVRGNGYTF.

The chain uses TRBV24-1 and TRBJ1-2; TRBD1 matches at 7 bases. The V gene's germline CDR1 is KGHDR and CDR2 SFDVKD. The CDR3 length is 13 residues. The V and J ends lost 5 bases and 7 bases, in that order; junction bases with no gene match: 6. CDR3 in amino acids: CATSGGDSIGYTF. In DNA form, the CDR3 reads TGTGCCACCAGTGGGGGGGACAGTATTGGCTACACCTTC.

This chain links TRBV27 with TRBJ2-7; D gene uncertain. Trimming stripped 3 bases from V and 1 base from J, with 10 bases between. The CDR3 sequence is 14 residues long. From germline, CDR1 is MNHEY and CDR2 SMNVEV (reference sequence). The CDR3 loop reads CASSFAADSYEQYF. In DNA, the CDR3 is TGTGCCAGCAGTTTTGCGGCAGATTCCTACGAGCAGTACTTC.